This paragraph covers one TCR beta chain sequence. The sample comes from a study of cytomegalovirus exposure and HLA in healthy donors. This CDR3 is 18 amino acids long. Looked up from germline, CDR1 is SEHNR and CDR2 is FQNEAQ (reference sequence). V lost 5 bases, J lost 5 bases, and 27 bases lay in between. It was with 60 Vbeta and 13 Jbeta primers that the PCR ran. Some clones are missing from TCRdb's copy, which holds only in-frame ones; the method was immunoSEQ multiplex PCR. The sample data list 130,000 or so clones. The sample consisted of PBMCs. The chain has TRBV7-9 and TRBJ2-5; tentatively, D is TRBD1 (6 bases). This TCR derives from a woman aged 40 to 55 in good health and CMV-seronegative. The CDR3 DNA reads TGTGCCAGCAGCCCCGGTGGGGACACCCTAATATATGGGGAGACCCAGTACTTC. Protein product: CASSPGGDTLIYGETQYF. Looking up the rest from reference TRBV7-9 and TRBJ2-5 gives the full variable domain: DTGVSQNPRHKITKRGQNVTFRCDPISEHNRLYWYRQTLGQGPEFLTYFQNEAQLEKSRLLSDRFSAERPKGSFSTLEIQRTEQGDSAMYLCASSPGGDTLIYGETQYFGPGTRLLVL.